This T cell receptor (beta chain) was captured in a study of CD4 and CD8 cells across lung adenocarcinoma regions. V shed 10 bases and J 0 bases; nucleotides not matched to a gene: 13. The germline V gene has CDR1 ENHRY and CDR2 SYGVKD. This CDR3 is built from 16 residues. TCRdb re-derived calls from the PCR reads in MiXCR, one entry per CDR3 protein. The sample lists several thousand distinct CDR3 sequences, roughly half occurring once. This clonotype was observed at least ten times. The patients had localized lung adenocarcinoma, a non-small cell subtype. This TCR came from a female donor with lung adenocarcinoma. The CD4 and CD8 labels of this study may be unreliable. The sample was CD8+ T cells from the center of a lung tumor. The V and J genes are TRBV10-3 and TRBJ2-7; 9 bases align to TRBD2. The CDR3 loop is CANPGTSLWGSYEQYF. The CDR3 DNA is TGTGCCAACCCCGGGACTAGCTTGTGGGGCTCCTACGAGCAGTACTTC.